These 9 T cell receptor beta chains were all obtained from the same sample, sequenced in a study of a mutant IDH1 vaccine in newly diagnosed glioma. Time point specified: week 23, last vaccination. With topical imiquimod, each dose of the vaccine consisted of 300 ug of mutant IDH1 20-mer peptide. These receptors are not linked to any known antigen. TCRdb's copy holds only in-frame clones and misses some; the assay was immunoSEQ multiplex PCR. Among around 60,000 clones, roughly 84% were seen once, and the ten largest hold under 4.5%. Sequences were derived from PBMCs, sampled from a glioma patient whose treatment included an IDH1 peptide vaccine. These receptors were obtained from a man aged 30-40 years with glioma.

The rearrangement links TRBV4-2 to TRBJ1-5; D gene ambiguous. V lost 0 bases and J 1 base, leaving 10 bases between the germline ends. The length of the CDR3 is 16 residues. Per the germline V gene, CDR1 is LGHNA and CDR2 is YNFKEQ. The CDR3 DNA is TGTGCCAGCAGCCAAGATTCGGGGTTAAGCAATCAGCCCCAGCATTTT. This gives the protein CASSQDSGLSNQPQHF.

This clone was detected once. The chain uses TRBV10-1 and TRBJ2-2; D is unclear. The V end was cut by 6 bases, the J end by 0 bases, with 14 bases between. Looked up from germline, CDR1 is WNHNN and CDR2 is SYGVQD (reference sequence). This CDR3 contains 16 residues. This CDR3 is CASRVQPTTNTGELFF. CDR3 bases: TGCGCCAGCAGAGTACAACCAACGACGAACACCGGGGAGCTGTTTTTT.

DNA of the CDR3: TGCGCCAGCAGCCAAGACGGCAGGGTTCAGCCCCAGCATTTT. It is translated as CASSQDGRVQPQHF. The V gene is TRBV4-1, the J gene TRBJ1-5; D is possibly TRBD1 (5 bases). The germline V gene encodes CDR1 MGHRA and CDR2 YSYEKL. CDR3 size: 14 residues. V lost 0 bases to trimming and J lost 6 bases, with 9 bases between them.

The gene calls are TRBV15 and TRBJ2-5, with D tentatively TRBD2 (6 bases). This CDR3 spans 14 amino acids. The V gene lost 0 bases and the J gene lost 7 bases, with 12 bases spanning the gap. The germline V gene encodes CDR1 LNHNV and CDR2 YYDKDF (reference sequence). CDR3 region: CATSRDGGSGTQYF. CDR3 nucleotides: TGTGCCACCAGCAGAGATGGGGGGAGCGGGACCCAGTACTTC.

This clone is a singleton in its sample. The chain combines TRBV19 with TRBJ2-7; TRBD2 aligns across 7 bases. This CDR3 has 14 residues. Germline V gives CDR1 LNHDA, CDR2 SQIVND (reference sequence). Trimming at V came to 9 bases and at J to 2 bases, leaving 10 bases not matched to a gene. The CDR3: CASRGGGIPYEQYF. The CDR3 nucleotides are TGTGCCAGCCGTGGGGGGGGGATCCCCTACGAGCAGTACTTC. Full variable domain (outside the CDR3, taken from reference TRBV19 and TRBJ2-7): DGGITQSPKYLFRKEGQNVTLSCEQNLNHDAMYWYRQDPGQGLRLIYYSQIVNDFQKGDIAEGYSVSREKKESFPLTVTSAQKNPTAFYLCASRGGGIPYEQYFGPGTRLTVT.

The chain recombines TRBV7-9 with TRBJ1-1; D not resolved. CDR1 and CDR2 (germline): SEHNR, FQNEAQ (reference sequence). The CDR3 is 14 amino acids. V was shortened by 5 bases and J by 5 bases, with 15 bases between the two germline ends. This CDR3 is CASSNSMGYTEAFF. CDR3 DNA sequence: TGTGCCAGCAGCAACTCTATGGGATATACTGAAGCTTTCTTT.

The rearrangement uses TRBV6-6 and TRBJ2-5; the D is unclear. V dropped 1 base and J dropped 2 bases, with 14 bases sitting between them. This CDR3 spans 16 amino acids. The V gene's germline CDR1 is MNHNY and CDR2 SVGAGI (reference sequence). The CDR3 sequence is CASSYWSTSEQETQYF. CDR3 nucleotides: TGTGCCAGCAGTTACTGGTCTACCAGTGAACAAGAGACCCAGTACTTC.

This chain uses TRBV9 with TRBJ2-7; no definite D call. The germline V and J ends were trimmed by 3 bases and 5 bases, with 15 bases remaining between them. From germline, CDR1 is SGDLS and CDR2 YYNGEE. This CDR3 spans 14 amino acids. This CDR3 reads CASSAQTDWDEQYF. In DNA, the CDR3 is TGTGCCAGCAGCGCCCAAACTGATTGGGACGAGCAGTACTTC.

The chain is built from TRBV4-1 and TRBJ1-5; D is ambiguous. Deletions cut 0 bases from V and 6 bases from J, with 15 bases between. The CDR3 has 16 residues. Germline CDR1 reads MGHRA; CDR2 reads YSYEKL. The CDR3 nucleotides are TGCGCCAGCAGCCAAGAAATTTGGGGATCCGGTCAGCCCCAGCATTTT. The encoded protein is CASSQEIWGSGQPQHF.